This T cell receptor (beta chain) derives from a study of CD8 T cells in ankylosing spondylitis. Findings and caveats of the study: There was reportedly significant enrichment of clones that were disease-linked in matched ankylosing spondylitis synovial fluid. Previously reported in reactive arthritis synovial fluid and blood were some of the motif variants. In ankylosing spondylitis blood, a motif of 7 to 9 highly homologous TCR beta variants appeared characteristic.

TCRdb reanalysed the 5' RACE reads using MiXCR and keeps one entry per CDR3 protein. The data contain 100,000 to 150,000 distinct CDR3 sequences, over 7% of them singletons. V shed 0 bases, J shed 0 bases, and the junction held 5 bases outside the gene matches. CDR3 length equals 17 residues. CDR1 is LNHNV, CDR2 YYDKDF, per germline (reference sequence). This clonotype was observed a few times. Its antigen is unknown. The rearrangement links TRBV15 to TRBJ2-1; TRBD2 agrees at 7 bases. The sample taken for sequencing was blood, either unsorted or a sorted T cell fraction (not recorded which). This TCR came from a male donor with ankylosing spondylitis or in good health (not recorded which). The CDR3 sequence is CATSRDKRDPSYNEQFF. CDR3 DNA sequence: TGTGCCACCAGCAGAGATAAGCGGGACCCCTCCTACAATGAGCAGTTCTTC.